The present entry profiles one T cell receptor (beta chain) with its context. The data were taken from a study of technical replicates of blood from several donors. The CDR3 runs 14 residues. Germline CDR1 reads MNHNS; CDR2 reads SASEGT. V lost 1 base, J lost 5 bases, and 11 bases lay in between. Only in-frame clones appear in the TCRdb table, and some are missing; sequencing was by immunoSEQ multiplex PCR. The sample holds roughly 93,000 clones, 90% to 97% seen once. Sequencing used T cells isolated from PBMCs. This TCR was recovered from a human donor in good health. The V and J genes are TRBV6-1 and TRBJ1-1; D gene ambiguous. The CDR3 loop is CASSEVYSGTEAFF. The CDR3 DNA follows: TGTGCCAGCAGTGAAGTTTATTCGGGAACTGAAGCTTTCTTT.